The sequence of this T cell receptor beta chain was determined in a study of siplizumab effects on memory and regulatory T cells. CDR1 is LNHDA and CDR2 is SQIVND in the germline V gene (reference sequence). V shed 4 bases and J 2 bases; nucleotides not matched to a gene: 2. The CDR3 runs to 14 residues. Approximately 100,000 TCR templates underwent assay in each sample. The protocol was immunoSEQ multiplex PCR, while the TCRdb copy is restricted to in-frame clones and leaves out a portion. The table lists some 100,000 clones, 80% to 95% of them singletons. As for this clone: Its antigen is currently unknown. The same CDR3 is also encoded by other DNA sequences in this sample.

Findings and limits, study-wide: Memory T cells appeared less diverse than naive cells, which seemed to contribute substantially to alloresponse.

The chain couples TRBV19 to TRBJ2-7; 10 nucleotides line up with TRBD1. Sequenced sample: CD8+ T cells sorted from blood. This sequence originates from a human donor in good health. The DNA for the CDR3 is TGTGCCAGTAGTACCGGGACAGGGGCCTACGAGCAGTACTTC. Translated: CASSTGTGAYEQYF.